This T cell receptor beta chain was identified during a study of T cell responses to AZD1222 COVID-19 vaccine. This CDR3 region has 15 residues. After removal of 6 bases from V and 2 bases from J, the junction contained 8 bases not matched to a gene. Germline CDR1 is SNHLY and CDR2 is FYNNEI. Profiled with immunoSEQ multiplex PCR; TCRdb holds only in-frame clones, not every one. The table records around 130,000 clones, roughly 90% of them present only once. Sequenced here: peripheral blood, sampled 28 days after the second dose of the MenACWY control vaccine. V is TRBV2 and J is TRBJ2-7; TRBD1 agrees at 9 bases. The TCR comes from an adult who received the MenACWY meningococcal vaccine as a control. CDR3 sequence (DNA): TGTGCCAGCAGCCCCGGACAGGGGCGAACCTACGAGCAGTACTTC. This sequence encodes CASSPGQGRTYEQYF.